This TCR beta chain was observed in a study of T cell changes during pregnancy in multiple sclerosis. The CDR3 length is 15 residues. Germline assignment: CDR1 MDHEN and CDR2 SYDVKM. Germline trimming cut 6 bases from V and 1 base from J; bases unmatched to any gene: 7. Produced via immunoSEQ multiplex PCR; TCRdb's table is partial and in-frame only. The sample lists 35,000 to 55,000 clones, just under 95% occurring once. This clone was seen a single time. This sequence was found in a female donor with multiple sclerosis, enrolled in a pregnancy study. The material was CD4+ T cells from peripheral blood mononuclear cells, obtained in the third trimester of pregnancy. The V call is TRBV28, the J call TRBJ1-1; 8 bases are a match to TRBD1. The CDR3 loop is CASRKDRGSNTEAFF. As DNA, the CDR3 is TGTGCCAGCAGGAAAGACAGGGGTTCGAACACTGAAGCTTTCTTT.